Listed below are T cell receptor beta chains from one sample, sequenced in a study of high-grade serous ovarian cancer treatment subgroups. The protocol was immunoSEQ multiplex PCR, while the TCRdb copy is restricted to in-frame clones and leaves out a portion. The sample lists fewer than 8,500 clones, 79% occurring once. The sample was tumor tissue. The receptors were sampled from a human donor with high-grade serous ovarian cancer. The CDR3 runs from the conserved cysteine through the conserved F or W. Fields, in order: clone size, V gene, J gene, D gene, CDR3 DNA, CDR3 protein. A D gene is named only where the DNA matches it firmly. Not every row has a clone size; where given, it reads once, few, many or a size class.

clone_size: .
v_call: TRBV6-5
j_call: TRBJ1-4
d_call: .
cdr3_nt: TGTGCCAGCAGGCGTGGGGAGGCTAATGAAAAACTGTTTTTT
cdr3_aa: CASRRGEANEKLFF

clone_size: .
v_call: TRBV4-3
j_call: TRBJ2-3
d_call: .
cdr3_nt: TGCGCCAGCAGCCAAGCGATCGCGAGGGATACGCAGTATTTT
cdr3_aa: CASSQAIARDTQYF

clone_size: few
v_call: TRBV28
j_call: TRBJ1-2
d_call: .
cdr3_nt: TGTGCCAGCAGCGGGGGGTGGGACGGCTACACCTTC
cdr3_aa: CASSGGWDGYTF

clone_size: .
v_call: TRBV11-3
j_call: TRBJ1-6
d_call: TRBD1
cdr3_nt: TGTGCCAGCAGCTTAGAAGCAGGGGGGAATTCACCCCTCCACTTT
cdr3_aa: CASSLEAGGNSPLHF

clone_size: .
v_call: TRBV19
j_call: TRBJ1-1
d_call: TRBD1
cdr3_nt: TGTGCCAGTAGTAGGCGGAGGGACAGCTCTAAGAACACTGAAGCTTTCTTT
cdr3_aa: CASSRRRDSSKNTEAFF

clone_size: few
v_call: TRBV19
j_call: TRBJ1-1
d_call: .
cdr3_nt: TGTGCCAGTAGTACCCAACTAGGAATAGGGGGCACTGAAGCTTTCTTT
cdr3_aa: CASSTQLGIGGTEAFF

clone_size: .
v_call: TRBV20-1
j_call: TRBJ2-5
d_call: .
cdr3_nt: TGCAGTGCTAGGGCGATTGAGACCCAGTACTTC
cdr3_aa: CSARAIETQYF

clone_size: few
v_call: TRBV29-1
j_call: TRBJ1-5
d_call: .
cdr3_nt: TGCAGCGTTGGTGACTATAGCAATCAGCCCCAGCATTTT
cdr3_aa: CSVGDYSNQPQHF

clone_size: .
v_call: TRBV7-2
j_call: TRBJ2-7
d_call: .
cdr3_nt: TGTGCCACCCAAAATCCGGGGGCGGCCTACGAGCAGTACTTC
cdr3_aa: CATQNPGAAYEQYF

clone_size: .
v_call: TRBV28
j_call: TRBJ2-5
d_call: .
cdr3_nt: TGTGCCAGCAGTTTCGTCACAGGGTGGGTTGGGACCCAGTACTTC
cdr3_aa: CASSFVTGWVGTQYF

clone_size: .
v_call: TRBV19
j_call: TRBJ2-7
d_call: .
cdr3_nt: TGTGCCAGTAGTATTCTTCCAGGGAGCGAGCAGTACTTC
cdr3_aa: CASSILPGSEQYF

clone_size: once
v_call: TRBV28
j_call: TRBJ1-3
d_call: TRBD1
cdr3_nt: TGTGCCAGCAGCCCGCCGACAGGGTTCGGAAACACCATATATTTT
cdr3_aa: CASSPPTGFGNTIYF

clone_size: .
v_call: TRBV5-5
j_call: TRBJ2-7
d_call: .
cdr3_nt: TGTGCCAGCAGCTTGGTATACGGGACTTCCTACGAGCAGTACTTC
cdr3_aa: CASSLVYGTSYEQYF

clone_size: .
v_call: TRBV7-2
j_call: TRBJ1-1
d_call: .
cdr3_nt: TGTGCCAGCAGCTTATCCTTCGGGGGAGGGAGCACTGAAGCTTTCTTT
cdr3_aa: CASSLSFGGGSTEAFF

clone_size: .
v_call: TRBV19
j_call: TRBJ2-2
d_call: TRBD2
cdr3_nt: TGTGCCAGCACCATTTGGGGGGGCACCGGGGAGCTGTTTTTT
cdr3_aa: CASTIWGGTGELFF

clone_size: once
v_call: TRBV18
j_call: TRBJ1-6
d_call: TRBD1
cdr3_nt: TGTGCCAGCTCACCTGACAGGGTTAATTCACCCCTCCACTTT
cdr3_aa: CASSPDRVNSPLHF

clone_size: .
v_call: TRBV4-3
j_call: TRBJ2-7
d_call: .
cdr3_nt: TGCGCCAGCAGCATGGGCCTTCGCGGCGAGCAGTACTTC
cdr3_aa: CASSMGLRGEQYF

clone_size: .
v_call: TRBV7-9
j_call: TRBJ1-3
d_call: .
cdr3_nt: TGTGCCAGCAGCTTAGGGGGGCCGAGCTCTGGAAACACCATATATTTT
cdr3_aa: CASSLGGPSSGNTIYF

clone_size: .
v_call: TRBV7-2
j_call: TRBJ2-7
d_call: .
cdr3_nt: TGTGCCAGCAGGGCCGGGTCCCTATCCTACGAGCAGTACTTC
cdr3_aa: CASRAGSLSYEQYF

clone_size: .
v_call: TRBV5-4
j_call: TRBJ2-2
d_call: TRBD1
cdr3_nt: TGTGCCAGCAGCCCACGACAGGGAGTCACCGGGGAGCTGTTTTTT
cdr3_aa: CASSPRQGVTGELFF

clone_size: .
v_call: TRBV6-5
j_call: TRBJ1-2
d_call: TRBD1
cdr3_nt: TGTGCCAGCAGTTCGCCTGGACAGGGCGACTATGGCTACACCTTC
cdr3_aa: CASSSPGQGDYGYTF

clone_size: .
v_call: TRBV11-3
j_call: TRBJ2-2
d_call: TRBD2
cdr3_nt: TGTGCCAGCAGCCCCCGGGGAGGGACTACAGTCACCGGGGAGCTGTTTTTT
cdr3_aa: CASSPRGGTTVTGELFF

clone_size: .
v_call: TRBV10-1
j_call: TRBJ1-3
d_call: TRBD1
cdr3_nt: TGCGCCAAAGGACAGGGAACGACTGGAAACACCATATATTTT
cdr3_aa: CAKGQGTTGNTIYF

clone_size: .
v_call: TRBV2
j_call: TRBJ1-5
d_call: .
cdr3_nt: TGTGCCAGCAGTGAAAAGGAGACAGCGGGCAATCAGCCCCAGCATTTT
cdr3_aa: CASSEKETAGNQPQHF

clone_size: .
v_call: TRBV5-4
j_call: TRBJ2-7
d_call: .
cdr3_nt: TGTGCCAGCAGCAGGACGGTCGGCGGGGGCCTAGCGGACGAGCAGTACTTC
cdr3_aa: CASSRTVGGGLADEQYF

clone_size: .
v_call: TRBV7-9
j_call: TRBJ2-1
d_call: TRBD1
cdr3_nt: TGTGCCAGCAGCCCCCCGGGACAGAGATACAATGAGCAGTTCTTC
cdr3_aa: CASSPPGQRYNEQFF

clone_size: .
v_call: TRBV6-5
j_call: TRBJ1-2
d_call: .
cdr3_nt: TGTGCCAGCAGTTTATCTCCGGGACACTATGGCTACACCTTC
cdr3_aa: CASSLSPGHYGYTF

clone_size: .
v_call: TRBV7-2
j_call: TRBJ2-5
d_call: .
cdr3_nt: TGTGCCAGCAGCTTACAGGGGTACCAAGAGACCCAGTACTTC
cdr3_aa: CASSLQGYQETQYF

clone_size: .
v_call: TRBV5-8
j_call: TRBJ2-1
d_call: TRBD2
cdr3_nt: TGTGCCAGCAGCGCCTTCCCAAGGACTAGCTGGGGGGATGAGCAGTTCTTC
cdr3_aa: CASSAFPRTSWGDEQFF

clone_size: .
v_call: TRBV19
j_call: TRBJ1-1
d_call: .
cdr3_nt: TGTGCCAGTAGAGGGCAGGGGTACACTGAAGCTTTCTTT
cdr3_aa: CASRGQGYTEAFF

clone_size: .
v_call: TRBV7-2
j_call: TRBJ2-5
d_call: TRBD2
cdr3_nt: TGTGCCAGCAGCTGGGGGGGTGTCCAAGAGACCCAGTACTTC
cdr3_aa: CASSWGGVQETQYF

clone_size: .
v_call: TRBV28
j_call: TRBJ2-4
d_call: TRBD2
cdr3_nt: TGTGCCAGCAGTTTACTAGCGGGAGGGGGACTAGCCAAAAACATTCAGTACTTC
cdr3_aa: CASSLLAGGGLAKNIQYF

clone_size: .
v_call: TRBV7-9
j_call: TRBJ1-6
d_call: .
cdr3_nt: TGTGCCAGCAGCTTAAGTTCCGGGAATACTTATAATTCACCCCTCCACTTT
cdr3_aa: CASSLSSGNTYNSPLHF

clone_size: .
v_call: TRBV29-1
j_call: TRBJ2-1
d_call: .
cdr3_nt: TGCAGCGTTACAAGAGACGGGCGGTACAATGAGCAGTTCTTC
cdr3_aa: CSVTRDGRYNEQFF

clone_size: .
v_call: TRBV14
j_call: TRBJ2-1
d_call: .
cdr3_nt: TGTGCCAGCAGCCCCACCCGGGACAAGGGCCTTTACAATGAGCAGTTCTTC
cdr3_aa: CASSPTRDKGLYNEQFF

clone_size: .
v_call: TRBV28
j_call: TRBJ1-5
d_call: .
cdr3_nt: TGTGCCAGCAGTTTGCCACCCATCAGCAATCAGCCCCAGCATTTT
cdr3_aa: CASSLPPISNQPQHF

clone_size: .
v_call: TRBV7-3
j_call: TRBJ2-1
d_call: .
cdr3_nt: TGTGCCAGCAAGGCAGGGGCCTACAATGAGCAGTTCTTC
cdr3_aa: CASKAGAYNEQFF

clone_size: .
v_call: TRBV4-3
j_call: TRBJ2-7
d_call: TRBD2
cdr3_nt: TGCGCCAGCAGCCTTCGGGAGGGATCCTACGAGCAGTACTTC
cdr3_aa: CASSLREGSYEQYF

clone_size: .
v_call: TRBV11-1
j_call: TRBJ2-7
d_call: .
cdr3_nt: TGTGCCAGCAGCCTAGTATCCAGGTACGAGCAGTACTTC
cdr3_aa: CASSLVSRYEQYF

clone_size: .
v_call: TRBV5-4
j_call: TRBJ2-7
d_call: TRBD1
cdr3_nt: TGTGCCAGCAGCCGCGGACAGGACCTCTCCTACGAGCAGTACTTC
cdr3_aa: CASSRGQDLSYEQYF

clone_size: .
v_call: TRBV28
j_call: TRBJ2-7
d_call: TRBD2
cdr3_nt: TGTGCCAGCACTCACCCGCCCCCCCAAGCGGGAGCTTACGAGCAGTACTTC
cdr3_aa: CASTHPPPQAGAYEQYF